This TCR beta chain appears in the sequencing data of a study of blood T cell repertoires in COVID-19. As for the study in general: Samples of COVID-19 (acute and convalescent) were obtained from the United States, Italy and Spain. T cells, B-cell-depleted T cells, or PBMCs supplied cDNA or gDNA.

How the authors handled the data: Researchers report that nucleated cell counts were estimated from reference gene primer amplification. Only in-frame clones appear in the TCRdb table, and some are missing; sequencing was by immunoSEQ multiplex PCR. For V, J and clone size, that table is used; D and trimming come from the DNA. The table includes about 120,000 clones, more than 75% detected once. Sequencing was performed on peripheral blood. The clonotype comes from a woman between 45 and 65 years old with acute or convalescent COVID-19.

The CDR3 spells CASSLLAGKYEQYF. The CDR3 DNA reads TGTGCCAGCAGCCTCTTGGCGGGGAAATACGAGCAGTACTTC. The chain recombines TRBV6-5 with TRBJ2-7, with D possibly being TRBD2 (6 bases). V was pared by 6 bases and J by 4 bases, with 16 bases between. This CDR3 has 14 amino acids. The germline gives CDR1 MNHEY, CDR2 SVGAGI.